This is a list of T cell receptor beta chains from one sample in a study of CD8+CD57+ T cells in acquired aplastic anemia. TCRdb reprocessed the reads via MiXCR and lists one record per CDR3 protein. The sample has fewer than 250,000 distinct CDR3 sequences; around 45% are singletons. The sequenced sample consisted of sorted CD4+, CD8+, or CD8+CD57+ T cells (not recorded which) from PBMCs. Receptors were obtained from a human donor with aplastic anemia. Both conserved end residues are part of each CDR3. D genes are given only for firm matches. Rows give clone size only sometimes, using once, few, many, or a class for an expanded clone.

j_call v_call d_call clone_size cdr3_nt cdr3_aa
TRBJ2-7 TRBV15 - - TGTGCCACCAGCAGAGATGGATATTCCACCTACGAGCAGTACTTC CATSRDGYSTYEQYF
TRBJ1-6 TRBV5-6 - many TGTGCCAGCAGCTTGGGGGTCCACCCCACGAAGAGGGCACCCCTCCACTTT CASSLGVHPTKRAPLHF
TRBJ2-5 TRBV7-9 - - TGTGCCAGCAGCCCGAGTCGTCAGGGCAGGGGTCGAGAGACCCAGTACTTC CASSPSRQGRGRETQYF
TRBJ2-1 TRBV20-1 TRBD1 many TGCAGTGCTAGGGGACAGAATCATTCCTACAATGAGCAGTTCTTC CSARGQNHSYNEQFF
TRBJ1-1 TRBV5-1 - - TGCGCCAGCAGCTTGACGAGGGGTTCGGGAACTGAAGCTTTCTTT CASSLTRGSGTEAFF
TRBJ2-7 TRBV6-5 TRBD2 - TGTGCCAGCAGTTCTGGGCTAGCGGGGACCTACGAGCAGTACTTC CASSSGLAGTYEQYF
TRBJ1-3 TRBV7-9 - - TGTGCCAGCAGCCAGTATGTTGCTGAACAAAACACCATATATTTT CASSQYVAEQNTIYF
TRBJ2-1 TRBV6-6 - many TGTGCCAGCACCCTAAGCACTGAGCAGTTCTTC CASTLSTEQFF
TRBJ2-2 TRBV15 - - TGTGCCACCAGCAGAGTTCCGGGGCCGAACACCGGGGAGCTGTTTTTT CATSRVPGPNTGELFF
TRBJ2-4 TRBV5-8 TRBD1 - TGTGCCAGCCCCGGACAGGATCTAGCCAAAAACATTCAGTACTTC CASPGQDLAKNIQYF
TRBJ2-7 TRBV13 TRBD1 many TGTGCCAGCAGCTTAGGAGGGACAGGCTCCTACGAGCAGTACTTC CASSLGGTGSYEQYF
TRBJ2-7 TRBV20-1 TRBD1 - TGCAGTGCCCAAAACGGGACAGGGATTAACGAGCAGTACTTC CSAQNGTGINEQYF
TRBJ2-3 TRBV20-1 - - TGCAGTGCTAAAAAGGAGGGTGGGGGCACAGATACGCAGTATTTT CSAKKEGGGTDTQYF
TRBJ2-7 TRBV6-5 - many TGTGCCAGCAGTTACTCAAGTACAGGGACGGTCGAGCAGTACTTC CASSYSSTGTVEQYF
TRBJ1-1 TRBV6-4 - once TGTGCCAGCAGCGAGACCGGGACTAGCGGGTACACTGAAGCTTTCTTT CASSETGTSGYTEAFF
TRBJ1-6 TRBV10-3 - few TGTGCCATCAGTGGTGACCTGAATTCACCCCTCCACTTT CAISGDLNSPLHF
TRBJ1-5 TRBV20-1 - medium-sized TGCAGTGCCCGCCAGCCCCAGCATTTT CSARQPQHF
TRBJ1-2 TRBV2 - many TGTGCCAGCAGCCCACCCCCGGACAGTTCCTATGGCTACACCTTC CASSPPPDSSYGYTF
TRBJ2-7 TRBV27 - few TGTGCCAGCAGTTTATCATGGTTACGGGGAATGGACGAGCAGTACTTC CASSLSWLRGMDEQYF
TRBJ2-7 TRBV4-2 TRBD1 many TGTGCCAGCAGCCAAGGGGCGACAGGGGGCTACGAGCAGTACTTC CASSQGATGGYEQYF
TRBJ2-3 TRBV7-9 TRBD1 - TGTGCCAGCAGCCTAAGGTACAGGGGAGCCACAGATACGCAGTATTTT CASSLRYRGATDTQYF
TRBJ1-1 TRBV7-8 - many TGTGCCAGCAGCTTAGCTACAGCCATGAACACTGAAGCTTTCTTT CASSLATAMNTEAFF
TRBJ1-1 TRBV15 - - TGTGCCACCAGCAGAGATCCGGCAGGGGCCCTAGCTTTCTTT CATSRDPAGALAFF
TRBJ2-3 TRBV6-4 TRBD2 many TGTGCCAGCAGCCGACTAGCGGGAGAGAGAGATACGCAGTATTTT CASSRLAGERDTQYF
TRBJ2-7 TRBV7-2 TRBD2 - TGTGCCAGCAGTACCCTAGCGGGGATTTACGAGCAGTACTTC CASSTLAGIYEQYF
TRBJ2-1 TRBV5-5 TRBD2 many TGTGCCAGCCACCCGGGAGGGAATGAGCAGTTCTTC CASHPGGNEQFF
TRBJ2-5 TRBV7-9 - - TGTGCCAGCAGCTATCAGGTTGGGGAGACCCAGTACTTC CASSYQVGETQYF
TRBJ1-6 TRBV13 TRBD1 - TGTGCCAGCAGCCACCGGGACAGGGACAATTCACCCCTCCACTTT CASSHRDRDNSPLHF